Described below is a single T cell receptor beta chain sequence and its context. Its antigen is unidentified. This sample is drawn from a study of cytomegalovirus exposure and HLA in healthy donors. Points from the study as a whole: The availability of immune exposure information extended only to CMV serostatus. Follow-up analysis later connected one missense variant in DCLRE1C with trimming of TCR beta V- and J-genes. The productive fraction for most TCR beta V segments was about 87% or about 30% in an earlier analysis. Across donors, presence/absence analyses took sequencing depth to be roughly uniform.

PCR involved 60 Vbeta and 13 Jbeta primers. The assay was immunoSEQ multiplex PCR, and TCRdb's table has in-frame clones only and misses some. In the table there are approximately 110,000 clones, 55% to 70% of which are singletons. The germline V and J ends were trimmed by 5 bases and 2 bases, with 6 bases remaining between them. Germline V CDR1 and CDR2: SNHLY, FYNNEI. The CDR3 runs to 12 residues. The source material was PBMCs. The clonotype originates from a woman between 25 and 40 years old in good health and CMV-seronegative. The chain has TRBV2 and TRBJ1-1, with D hard to call. Here the CDR3 DNA reads TGTGCCAGCAGTAGCTTCAACACTGAAGCTTTCTTT. Protein: CASSSFNTEAFF.